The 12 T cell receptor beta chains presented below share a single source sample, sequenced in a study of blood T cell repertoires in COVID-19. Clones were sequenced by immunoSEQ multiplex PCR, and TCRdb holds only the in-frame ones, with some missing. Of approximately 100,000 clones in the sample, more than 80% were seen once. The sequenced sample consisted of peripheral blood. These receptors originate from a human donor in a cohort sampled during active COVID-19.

In DNA form, the CDR3 reads TGTGCCAGCAGCGACACGGGACACTCTGGAAACACCATATATTTT. Encoded protein: CASSDTGHSGNTIYF. The V gene is TRBV6-2 or TRBV6-3, the J gene TRBJ1-3; D may be TRBD1 (6 bases). CDR3 length equals 15 residues. Trimming shortened V by 6 bases and J by 0 bases, and 12 bases separated the two germline ends. From germline, CDR1 is MNHEY and CDR2 SVGEGT.

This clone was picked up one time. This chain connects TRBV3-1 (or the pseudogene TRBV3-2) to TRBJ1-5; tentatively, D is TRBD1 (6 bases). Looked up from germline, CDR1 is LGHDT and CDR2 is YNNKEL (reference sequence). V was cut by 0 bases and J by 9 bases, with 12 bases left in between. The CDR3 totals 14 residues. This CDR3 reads CASSQEGGGRPQHF. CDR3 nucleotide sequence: TGTGCCAGCAGCCAAGAGGGGGGCGGGAGGCCCCAGCATTTT.

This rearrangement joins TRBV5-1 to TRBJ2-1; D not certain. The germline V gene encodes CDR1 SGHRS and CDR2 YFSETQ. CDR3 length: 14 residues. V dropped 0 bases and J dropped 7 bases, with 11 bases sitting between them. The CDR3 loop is CASSLGGRNNEQFF. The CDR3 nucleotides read TGCGCCAGCAGCTTGGGAGGAAGGAATAATGAGCAGTTCTTC.

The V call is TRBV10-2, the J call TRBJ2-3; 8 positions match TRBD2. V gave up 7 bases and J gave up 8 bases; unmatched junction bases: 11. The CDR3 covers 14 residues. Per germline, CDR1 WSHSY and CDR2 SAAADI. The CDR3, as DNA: TGCGCCAGCATAAATCGGGGGGGCTTTGGTACGCAGTATTTT. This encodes CASINRGGFGTQYF.

As DNA, the CDR3 is TGCGCCAGCAGCTTAAGGCAGGGTTGGTACGAGCAGTACTTC. Its protein is CASSLRQGWYEQYF. The rearrangement uses TRBV5-1 and TRBJ2-7, with D possibly being TRBD1 (5 bases). Germline lookup yields CDR1 SGHRS and CDR2 YFSETQ. The CDR3 loop spans 14 amino acids. Trimming stripped 2 bases from V and 4 bases from J, with 13 bases between.

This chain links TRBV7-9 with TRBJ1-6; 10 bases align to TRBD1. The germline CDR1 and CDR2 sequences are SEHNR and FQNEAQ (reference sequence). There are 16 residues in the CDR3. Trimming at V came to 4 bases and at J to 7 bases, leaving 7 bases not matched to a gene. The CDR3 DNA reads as TGTGCCAGCAGCTCGACACGACAGGGGGCAAATTCACCCCTCCACTTT. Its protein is CASSSTRQGANSPLHF.

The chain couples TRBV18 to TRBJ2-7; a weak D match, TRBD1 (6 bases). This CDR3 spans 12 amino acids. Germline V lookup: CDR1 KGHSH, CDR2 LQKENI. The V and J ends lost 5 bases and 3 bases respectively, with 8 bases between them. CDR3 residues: CASSSGVYEQYF. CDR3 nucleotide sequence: TGTGCCAGCTCATCAGGGGTCTACGAGCAGTACTTC.

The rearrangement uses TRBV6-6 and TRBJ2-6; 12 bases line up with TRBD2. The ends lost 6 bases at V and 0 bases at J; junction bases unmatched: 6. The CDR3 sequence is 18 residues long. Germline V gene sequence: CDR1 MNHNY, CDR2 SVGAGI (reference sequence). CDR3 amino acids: CASRRLAGDFSGANVLTF. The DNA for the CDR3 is TGTGCCAGCAGACGACTAGCGGGGGACTTCTCTGGGGCCAACGTCCTGACTTTC.

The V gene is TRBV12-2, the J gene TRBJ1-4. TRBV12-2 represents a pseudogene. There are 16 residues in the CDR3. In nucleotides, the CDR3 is TGTGCAAGTCGCTTAGCGCGAGGGTGGCCGGGTGAAAAACTGTTTTTT. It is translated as CASRLARGWPGEKLFF.

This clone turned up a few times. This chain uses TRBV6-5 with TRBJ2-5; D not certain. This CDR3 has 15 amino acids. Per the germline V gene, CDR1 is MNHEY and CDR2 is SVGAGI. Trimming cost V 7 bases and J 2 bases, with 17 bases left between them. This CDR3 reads CASNPRRLEQETQYF. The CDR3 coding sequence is TGTGCCAGCAACCCCAGACGACTGGAACAAGAGACCCAGTACTTC.

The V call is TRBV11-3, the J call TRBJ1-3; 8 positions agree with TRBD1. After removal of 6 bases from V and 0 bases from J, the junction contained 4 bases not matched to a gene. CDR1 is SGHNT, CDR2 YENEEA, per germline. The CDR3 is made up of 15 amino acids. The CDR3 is CASSTGTGSGNTIYF. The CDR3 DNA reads TGTGCCAGCAGTACCGGGACAGGCTCTGGAAACACCATATATTTT.

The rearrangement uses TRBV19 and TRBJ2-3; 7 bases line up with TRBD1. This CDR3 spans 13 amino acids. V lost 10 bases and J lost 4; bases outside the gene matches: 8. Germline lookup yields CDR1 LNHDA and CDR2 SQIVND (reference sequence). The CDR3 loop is CATRDSYSDTQYF. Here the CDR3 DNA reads TGTGCCACCCGGGACAGCTATTCAGATACGCAGTATTTT.